This paragraph reports one TCR beta chain. This sample was included in a study of shared clonotypes between healthy human individuals. Generated by immunoSEQ multiplex PCR, the TCRdb table keeps only in-frame clones and is missing some. The repertoire holds 2.3 million or so clones, with about 92% as singletons. Sequenced sample: naive CD4+ T cells from PBMCs. The subset here: CD45RA+ positively selected. The receptor comes from a man aged 18 to 35 in good health. Some clones in this sample may be carry-over from other donors' samples.

CDR3 residues: CATSRPGTSGRNEQFF. Written as DNA, the CDR3 is TGTGCCACCAGCAGACCCGGGACTAGCGGGAGGAATGAGCAGTTCTTC. This sequence joins TRBV15 and TRBJ2-1, with 15 bases fitting TRBD2. The CDR3 is 16 amino acids. The V gene end was trimmed by 2 bases and the J gene end by 7 bases; junction bases not matched to a gene: 3. The germline V gene has CDR1 LNHNV and CDR2 YYDKDF (reference sequence).